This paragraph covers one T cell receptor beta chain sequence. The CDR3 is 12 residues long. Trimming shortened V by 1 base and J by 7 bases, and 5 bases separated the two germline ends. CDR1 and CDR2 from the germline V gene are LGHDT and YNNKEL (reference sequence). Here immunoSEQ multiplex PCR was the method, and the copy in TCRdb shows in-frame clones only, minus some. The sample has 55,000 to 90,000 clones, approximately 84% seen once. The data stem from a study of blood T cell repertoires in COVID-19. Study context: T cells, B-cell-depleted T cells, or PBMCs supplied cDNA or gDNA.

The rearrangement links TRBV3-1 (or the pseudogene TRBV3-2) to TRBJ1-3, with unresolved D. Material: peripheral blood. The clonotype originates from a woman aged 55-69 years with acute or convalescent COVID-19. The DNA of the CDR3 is TGTGCCAGCAGCCAAGTTGCGAACACCATATATTTT. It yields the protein CASSQVANTIYF.